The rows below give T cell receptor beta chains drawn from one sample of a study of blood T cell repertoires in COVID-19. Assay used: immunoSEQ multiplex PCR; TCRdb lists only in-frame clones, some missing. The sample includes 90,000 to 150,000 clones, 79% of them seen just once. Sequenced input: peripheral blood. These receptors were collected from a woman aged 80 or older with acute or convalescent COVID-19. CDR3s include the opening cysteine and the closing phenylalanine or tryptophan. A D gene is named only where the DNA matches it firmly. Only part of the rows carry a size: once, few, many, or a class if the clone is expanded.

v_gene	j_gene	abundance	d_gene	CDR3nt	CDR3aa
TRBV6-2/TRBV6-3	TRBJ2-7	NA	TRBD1	TGTGCCAGCAGTAGACAGGGGGCCCACTCCTACGAGCAGTACTTC	CASSRQGAHSYEQYF
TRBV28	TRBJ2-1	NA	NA	TGTGCCAGCAGTTTGTCTAGGGGGATCGGTGAGCAGTTCTTC	CASSLSRGIGEQFF
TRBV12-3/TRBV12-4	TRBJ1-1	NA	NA	TGTGCCAGCACATGGGCCCCCAACACTGAAGCTTTCTTT	CASTWAPNTEAFF
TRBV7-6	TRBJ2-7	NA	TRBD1	TGTGCCAGCAGCTTGGGACAGGGGGCCTACGAGCAGTACTTC	CASSLGQGAYEQYF
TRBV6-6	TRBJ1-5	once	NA	TGTGCCAGCACCACGACAGCCGGCAATCAGCCCCAGCATTTT	CASTTTAGNQPQHF
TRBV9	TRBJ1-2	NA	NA	TGTGCCAGCAGCCCCTCAGACAGGAATAACTATGGCTACACCTTC	CASSPSDRNNYGYTF
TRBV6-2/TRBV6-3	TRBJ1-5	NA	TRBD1	TGTGCCAGCAGTTCCCATGGACAGGGGAATCAGCCCCAGCATTTT	CASSSHGQGNQPQHF
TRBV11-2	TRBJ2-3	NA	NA	TGTGCCAGCAGCCCCCAGCTAGGCTCTACGCAGTATTTT	CASSPQLGSTQYF
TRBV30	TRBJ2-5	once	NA	TGTGCCTGGACAAAGAACAGGGCGCAGGGAGAGACCCAGTACTTC	CAWTKNRAQGETQYF
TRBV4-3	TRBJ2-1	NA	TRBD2	TGCGCCAGCAGCCACCTAGCGGGATGGGATGAGCAGTTCTTC	CASSHLAGWDEQFF
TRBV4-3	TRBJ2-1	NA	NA	TGCGCCAGCAGCCAAGCCCACGGGGGAGTCAATGAGCAGTTCTTC	CASSQAHGGVNEQFF
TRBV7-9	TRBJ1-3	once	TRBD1	TGTGCCAGCAGCGAACAGGGGAGCGGAAACACCATATATTTT	CASSEQGSGNTIYF
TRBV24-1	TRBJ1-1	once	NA	TGTGCCACTCAGCGTGCGGGAGGCACTGAAGCTTTCTTT	CATQRAGGTEAFF
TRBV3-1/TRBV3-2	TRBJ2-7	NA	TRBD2	TGTGCCAGCAGCCTTAGCGGGATTTCCTACGAGCAGTACTTC	CASSLSGISYEQYF
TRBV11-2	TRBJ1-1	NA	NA	TGTGCCAGCAGCTTATACGGGGGTCCAGCTTTCTTT	CASSLYGGPAFF
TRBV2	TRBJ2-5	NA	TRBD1	TGTGCCAGCGGCCGGGACAGGGAGGAGACCCAGTACTTC	CASGRDREETQYF
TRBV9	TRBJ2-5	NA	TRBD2	TGTGCCAGCAGCGTGGGGCCGGGACTAGCGGGAGGAAGGGGAGAGACCCAGTACTTC	CASSVGPGLAGGRGETQYF
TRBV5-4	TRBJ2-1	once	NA	TGTGCCAGCAGTCCAAGACAGGTTTACAATGAGCAGTTCTTC	CASSPRQVYNEQFF
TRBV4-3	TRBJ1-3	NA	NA	TGCGCCAGCAGCCAAGCCCAAGGTGCGGCTGGAAACACCATATATTTT	CASSQAQGAAGNTIYF
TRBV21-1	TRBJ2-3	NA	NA	TGTGCCAGCAGCAAAAAGAGGCCAACTAGCGGGTTATGCTGGCGGGATACGCAGTATTTT	CASSKKRPTSGLCWRDTQYF
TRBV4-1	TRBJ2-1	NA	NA	TGCGCCAGCAGCCGATCGGGACTCCTTTCCTACAATGAGCAGTTCTTC	CASSRSGLLSYNEQFF
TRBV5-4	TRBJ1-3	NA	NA	TGTGCCAGCAGCCAACAGCTCTCTGGAAACACCATATATTTT	CASSQQLSGNTIYF
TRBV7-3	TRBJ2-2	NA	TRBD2	TGTGCCAGCAGCTCCCCTCGGGGTAGCGGGGAAACCGGGGAGCTGTTTTTT	CASSSPRGSGETGELFF
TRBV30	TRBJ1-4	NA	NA	TGTGCCTGGAGCCGCGGGGGGACAACTAATGAAAAACTGTTTTTT	CAWSRGGTTNEKLFF
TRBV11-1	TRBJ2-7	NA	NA	TGTGCCAGCAGGACCGAGCGGTACTCCTACGAGCAGTACTTC	CASRTERYSYEQYF
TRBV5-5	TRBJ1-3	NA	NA	TGTGCCAGCAGCTTTTCGTCCCGGAGCTCTGGAAACACCATATATTTT	CASSFSSRSSGNTIYF